These 5 T cell receptor beta chains originate from one sample sequenced in a study of cytomegalovirus exposure and HLA in healthy donors. The PCR contained 60 Vbeta and 13 Jbeta primers. This table comes from immunoSEQ multiplex PCR, and its TCRdb copy is limited to in-frame clones, with some not included. The sample table includes more than 95,000 clones. The sequenced material came from PBMCs. The source of these receptors is a man between 40 and 49 years old in good health and CMV-seronegative.

V is TRBV7-2 and J is TRBJ2-5; TRBD2 agrees at 12 bases. The J call is in doubt because the DNA end fits TRBJ2-7 better. The germline V gene encodes CDR1 SGHTA and CDR2 FQGNSA. The CDR3 has 15 residues. In nucleotides, the CDR3 is TGTGCCAGCAGCAAAAGGACTAGCGGGATCTACGAGCAGTACTTC. This translates into CASSKRTSGIYEQYF.

Concerning this clone: Other DNA sequences within the sample encode an identical CDR3. The V and J genes are TRBV6-1 and TRBJ1-1; TRBD1 agrees at 7 bases. V lost 5 bases to trimming and J lost 5 bases; unmatched junction nucleotides: 5. CDR1 MNHNS and CDR2 SASEGT come from the germline V gene. The CDR3 runs to 13 residues. CDR3 amino acids: CASSRQGWTEAFF. CDR3 nucleotide sequence: TGTGCCAGCAGTCGACAGGGTTGGACTGAAGCTTTCTTT.

This rearrangement joins TRBV11-3 to TRBJ2-1; a weak D match, TRBD2 (5 bases). V lost 3 bases, J lost 0 bases, and 9 bases lay in between. The CDR3 length is 15 residues. The germline gives CDR1 SGHNT, CDR2 YENEEA. The CDR3 nucleotides are TGTGCCAGCAGCTTTAGCGTAAGCTCCTACAATGAGCAGTTCTTC. This encodes CASSFSVSSYNEQFF.

V and J are TRBV6-6 and TRBJ2-3; the match to TRBD1 covers 7 bases. The V and J ends lost 10 bases and 5 bases, in that order; junction bases with no gene match: 12. The CDR3 consists of 14 residues. CDR1 is MNHNY, CDR2 SVGAGI, per germline (reference sequence). CDR3 sequence (DNA): TGTGCCACTTCGCGACAGGGCCCGGAAGATACGCAGTATTTT. This gives the protein CATSRQGPEDTQYF.

The chain is built from TRBV4-1 and TRBJ1-1, with 7 bases fitting TRBD1. This CDR3 has 19 residues. V shed 0 bases and J 3 bases; nucleotides not matched to a gene: 16. Looked up from germline, CDR1 is MGHRA and CDR2 is YSYEKL. CDR3 residues: CASSQDTETGNFGDTEAFF. In DNA form, the CDR3 reads TGCGCCAGCAGCCAAGACACAGAGACAGGGAACTTCGGGGACACTGAAGCTTTCTTT.